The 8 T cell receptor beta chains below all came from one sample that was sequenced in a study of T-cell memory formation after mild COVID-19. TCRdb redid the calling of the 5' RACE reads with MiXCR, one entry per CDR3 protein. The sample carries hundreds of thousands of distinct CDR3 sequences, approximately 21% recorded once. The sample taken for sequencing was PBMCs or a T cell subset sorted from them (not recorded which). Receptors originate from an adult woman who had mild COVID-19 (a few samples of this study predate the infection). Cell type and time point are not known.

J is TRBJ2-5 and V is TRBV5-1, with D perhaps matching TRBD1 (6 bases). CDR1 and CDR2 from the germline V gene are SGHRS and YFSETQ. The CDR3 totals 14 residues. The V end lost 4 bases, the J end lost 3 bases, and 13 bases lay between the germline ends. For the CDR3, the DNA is TGCGCCAGCAGCCCGGGACACGCGGAAGAGACCCAGTACTTC. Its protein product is CASSPGHAEETQYF.

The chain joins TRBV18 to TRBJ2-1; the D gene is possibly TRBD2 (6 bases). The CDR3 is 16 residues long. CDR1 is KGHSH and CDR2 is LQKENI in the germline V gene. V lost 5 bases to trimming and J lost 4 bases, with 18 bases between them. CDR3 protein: CASSAPSGLQYNEQFF. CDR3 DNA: TGTGCCAGCTCAGCCCCGTCGGGACTCCAATACAATGAGCAGTTCTTC.

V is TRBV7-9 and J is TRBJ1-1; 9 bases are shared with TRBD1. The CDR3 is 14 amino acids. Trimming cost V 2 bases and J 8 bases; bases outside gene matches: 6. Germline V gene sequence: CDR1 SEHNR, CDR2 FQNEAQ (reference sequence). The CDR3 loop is CASSLKGTGKEAFF. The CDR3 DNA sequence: TGTGCCAGCAGCTTAAAGGGGACAGGGAAAGAAGCTTTCTTT.

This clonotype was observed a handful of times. The CDR3 sequence is CASSVERGNTGELFF. The CDR3 DNA follows: TGTGCCAGCAGCGTAGAGAGGGGGAACACCGGGGAGCTGTTTTTT. The V call is TRBV9, the J call TRBJ2-2, with D possibly called TRBD1 or TRBD2 (5 bases each). With 0 bases removed from V and 1 base from J, the gap between germline ends came to 7 bases. CDR1 is SGDLS and CDR2 is YYNGEE in the germline V gene. The CDR3 is made up of 15 amino acids.

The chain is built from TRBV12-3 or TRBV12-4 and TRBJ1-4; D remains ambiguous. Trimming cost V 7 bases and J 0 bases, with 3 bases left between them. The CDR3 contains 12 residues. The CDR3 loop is CASTATNEKLFF. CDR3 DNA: TGTGCCAGCACAGCAACTAATGAAAAACTGTTTTTT.

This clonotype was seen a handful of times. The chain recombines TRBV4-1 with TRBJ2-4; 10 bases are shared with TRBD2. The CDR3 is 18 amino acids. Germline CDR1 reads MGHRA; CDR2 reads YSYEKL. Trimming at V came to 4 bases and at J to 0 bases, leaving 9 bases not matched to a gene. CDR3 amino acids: CASSPWIAGGIAKNIQYF. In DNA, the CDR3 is TGCGCCAGCAGCCCCTGGATAGCGGGGGGAATAGCCAAAAACATTCAGTACTTC.

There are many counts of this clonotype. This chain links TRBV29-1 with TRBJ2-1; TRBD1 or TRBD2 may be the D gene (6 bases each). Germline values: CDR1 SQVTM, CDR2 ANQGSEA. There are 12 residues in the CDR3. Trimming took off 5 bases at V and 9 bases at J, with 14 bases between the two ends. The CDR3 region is CSVLEGEVEQFF. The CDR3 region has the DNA TGCAGCGTTCTGGAGGGGGAGGTTGAGCAGTTCTTC.

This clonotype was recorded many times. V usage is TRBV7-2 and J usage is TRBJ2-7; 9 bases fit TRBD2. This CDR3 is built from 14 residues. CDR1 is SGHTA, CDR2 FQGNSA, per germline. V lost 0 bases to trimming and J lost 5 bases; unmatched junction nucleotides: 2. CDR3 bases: TGTGCCAGCAGCTTAGCCGGCGGGAGGGACGAGCAGTACTTC. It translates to CASSLAGGRDEQYF.